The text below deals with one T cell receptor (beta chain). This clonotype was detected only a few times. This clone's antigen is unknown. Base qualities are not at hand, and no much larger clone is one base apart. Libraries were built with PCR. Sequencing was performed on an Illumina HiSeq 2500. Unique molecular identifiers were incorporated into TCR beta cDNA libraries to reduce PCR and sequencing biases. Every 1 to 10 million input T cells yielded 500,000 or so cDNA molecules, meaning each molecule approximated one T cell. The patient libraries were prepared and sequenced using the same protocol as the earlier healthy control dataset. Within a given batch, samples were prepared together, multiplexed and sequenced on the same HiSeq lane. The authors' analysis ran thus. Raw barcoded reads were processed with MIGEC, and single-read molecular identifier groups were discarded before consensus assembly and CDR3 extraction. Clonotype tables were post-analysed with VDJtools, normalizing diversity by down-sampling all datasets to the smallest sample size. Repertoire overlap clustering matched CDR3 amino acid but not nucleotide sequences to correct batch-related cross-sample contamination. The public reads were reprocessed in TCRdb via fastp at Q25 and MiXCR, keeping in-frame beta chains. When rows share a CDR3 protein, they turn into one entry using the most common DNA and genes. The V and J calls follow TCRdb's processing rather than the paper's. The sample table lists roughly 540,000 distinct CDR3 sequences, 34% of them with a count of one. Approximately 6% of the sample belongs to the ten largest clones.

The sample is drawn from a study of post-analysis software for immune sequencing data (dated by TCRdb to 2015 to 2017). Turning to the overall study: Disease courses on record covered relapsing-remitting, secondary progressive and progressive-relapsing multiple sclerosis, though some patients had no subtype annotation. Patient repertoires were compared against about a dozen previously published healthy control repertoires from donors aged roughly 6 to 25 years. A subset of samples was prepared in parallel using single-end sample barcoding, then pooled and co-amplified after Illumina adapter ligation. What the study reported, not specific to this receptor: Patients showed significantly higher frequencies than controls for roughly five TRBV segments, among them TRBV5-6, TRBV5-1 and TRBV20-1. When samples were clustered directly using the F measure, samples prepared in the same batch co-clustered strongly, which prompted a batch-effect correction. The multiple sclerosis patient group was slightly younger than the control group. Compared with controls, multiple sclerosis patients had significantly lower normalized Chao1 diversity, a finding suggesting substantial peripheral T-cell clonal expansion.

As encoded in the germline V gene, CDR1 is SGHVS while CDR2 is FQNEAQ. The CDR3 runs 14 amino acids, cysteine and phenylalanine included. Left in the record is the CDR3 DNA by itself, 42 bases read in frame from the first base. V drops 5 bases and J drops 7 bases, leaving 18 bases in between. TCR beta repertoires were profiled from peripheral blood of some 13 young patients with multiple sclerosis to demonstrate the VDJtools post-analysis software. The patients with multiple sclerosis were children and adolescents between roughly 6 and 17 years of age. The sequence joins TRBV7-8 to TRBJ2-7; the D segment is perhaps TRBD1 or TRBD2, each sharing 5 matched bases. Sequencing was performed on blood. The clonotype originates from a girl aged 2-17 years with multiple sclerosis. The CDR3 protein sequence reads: CASSPGSTRGEQYF. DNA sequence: TGTGCCAGCAGCCCCGGAAGTACTAGGGGTGAGCAGTACTTC.